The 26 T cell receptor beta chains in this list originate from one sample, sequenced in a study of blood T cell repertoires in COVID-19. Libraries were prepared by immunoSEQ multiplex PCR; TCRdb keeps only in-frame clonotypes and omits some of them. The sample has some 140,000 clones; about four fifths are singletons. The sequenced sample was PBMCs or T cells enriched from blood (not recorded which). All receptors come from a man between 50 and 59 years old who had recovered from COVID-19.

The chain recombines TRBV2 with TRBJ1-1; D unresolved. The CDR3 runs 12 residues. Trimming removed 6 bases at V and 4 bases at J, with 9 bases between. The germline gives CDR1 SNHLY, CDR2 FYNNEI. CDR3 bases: TGTGCCAGCAGACTCTCTGCCACTGAAGCTTTCTTT. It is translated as CASRLSATEAFF.

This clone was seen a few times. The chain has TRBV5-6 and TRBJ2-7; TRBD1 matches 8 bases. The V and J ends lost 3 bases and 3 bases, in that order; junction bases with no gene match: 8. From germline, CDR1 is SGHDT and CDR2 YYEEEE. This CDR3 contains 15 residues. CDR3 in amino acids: CASSYTDRAYYEQYF. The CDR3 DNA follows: TGTGCCAGCAGCTACACGGACAGGGCCTACTACGAGCAGTACTTC.

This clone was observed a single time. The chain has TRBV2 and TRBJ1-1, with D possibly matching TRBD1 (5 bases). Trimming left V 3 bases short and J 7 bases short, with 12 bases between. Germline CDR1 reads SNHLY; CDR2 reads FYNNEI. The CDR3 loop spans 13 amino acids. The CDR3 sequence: CASSDSFRDEAFF. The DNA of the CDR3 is TGTGCCAGCAGTGATTCGTTCAGGGATGAAGCTTTCTTT.

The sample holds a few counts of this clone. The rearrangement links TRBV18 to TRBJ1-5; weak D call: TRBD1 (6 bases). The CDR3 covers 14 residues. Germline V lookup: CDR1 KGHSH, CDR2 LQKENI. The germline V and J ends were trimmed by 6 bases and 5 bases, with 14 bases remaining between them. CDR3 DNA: TGTGCCAGCTCGCGTGGCAACAGGGATCAGCCCCAGCATTTT. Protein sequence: CASSRGNRDQPQHF.

CDR3 sequence (DNA): TGTGCCATCAGTGAGTTGGACAGGTCTAACTATGGCTACACCTTC. Translated: CAISELDRSNYGYTF. This chain joins TRBV10-3 and TRBJ1-2; 7 nucleotides match TRBD1. Trimming at V came to 1 base and at J to 0 bases, leaving 2 bases not matched to a gene. Germline assignment: CDR1 ENHRY and CDR2 SYGVKD. The CDR3 has 15 amino acids.

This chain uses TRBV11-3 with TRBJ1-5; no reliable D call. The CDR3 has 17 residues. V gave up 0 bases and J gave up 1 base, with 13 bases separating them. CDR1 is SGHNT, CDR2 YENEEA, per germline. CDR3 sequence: CASSLDLEGSSNQPQHF. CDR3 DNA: TGTGCCAGCAGCTTAGATCTGGAGGGATCGAGCAATCAGCCCCAGCATTTT.

For the CDR3, the DNA is TGTGCCAGCAGTTACCAGCCAGGGGGCACTGAAGCTTTCTTT. Its protein is CASSYQPGGTEAFF. V usage is TRBV6-5 and J usage is TRBJ1-1; TRBD1 matches at 7 bases. Germline V CDR1 and CDR2: MNHEY, SVGAGI. V shed 2 bases, J shed 4 bases, and the junction held 4 bases outside the gene matches. This CDR3 has 14 amino acids.

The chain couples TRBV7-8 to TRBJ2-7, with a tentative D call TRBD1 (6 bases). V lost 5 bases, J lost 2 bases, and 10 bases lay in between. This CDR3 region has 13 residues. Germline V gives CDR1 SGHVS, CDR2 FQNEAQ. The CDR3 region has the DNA TGTGCCAGCAGCCCGGGACAAACCTACGAGCAGTACTTC. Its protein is CASSPGQTYEQYF.

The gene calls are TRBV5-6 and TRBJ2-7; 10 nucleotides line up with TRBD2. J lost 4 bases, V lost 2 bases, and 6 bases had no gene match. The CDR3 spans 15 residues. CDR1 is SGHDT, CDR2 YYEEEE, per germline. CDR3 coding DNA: TGTGCCAGCAGCTTTAGGAGCGGGGGGGCGTACGAGCAGTACTTC. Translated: CASSFRSGGAYEQYF.

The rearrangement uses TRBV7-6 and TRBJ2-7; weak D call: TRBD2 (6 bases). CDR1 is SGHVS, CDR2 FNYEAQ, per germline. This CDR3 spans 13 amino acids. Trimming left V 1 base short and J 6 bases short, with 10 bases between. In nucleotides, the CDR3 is TGTGCCAGCAGCTTAGGCGGGGAGCTCGAGCAGTACTTC. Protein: CASSLGGELEQYF.

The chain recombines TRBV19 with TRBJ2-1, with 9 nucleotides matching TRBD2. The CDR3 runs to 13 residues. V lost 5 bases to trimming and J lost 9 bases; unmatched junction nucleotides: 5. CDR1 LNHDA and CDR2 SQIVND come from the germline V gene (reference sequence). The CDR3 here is CASSAERGAEQFF. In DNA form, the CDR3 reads TGTGCCAGTAGTGCTGAGCGGGGGGCTGAGCAGTTCTTC.

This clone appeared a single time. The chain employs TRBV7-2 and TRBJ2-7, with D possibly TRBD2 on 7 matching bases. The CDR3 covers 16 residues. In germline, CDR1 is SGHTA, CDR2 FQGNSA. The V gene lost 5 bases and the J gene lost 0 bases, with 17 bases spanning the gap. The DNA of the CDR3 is TGTGCCAGCAGCCGGGGGGCGGGGGCGATCTCCTACGAGCAGTACTTC. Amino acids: CASSRGAGAISYEQYF.

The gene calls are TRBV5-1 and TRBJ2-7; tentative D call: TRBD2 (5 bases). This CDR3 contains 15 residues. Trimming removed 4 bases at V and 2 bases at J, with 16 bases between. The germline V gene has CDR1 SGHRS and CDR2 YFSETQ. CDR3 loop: CASSALRTPPYEQYF. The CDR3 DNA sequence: TGCGCCAGCAGCGCACTTCGGACTCCTCCCTACGAGCAGTACTTC.

In DNA, the CDR3 is TGTGCCAGCAGTTTGGTACAGGTCAGCTCCTACAATGAGCAGTTCTTC. This codes for CASSLVQVSSYNEQFF. The genes are TRBV6-5 and TRBJ2-1; a possible D gene is TRBD1 (5 bases). The germline V and J ends were trimmed by 4 bases and 0 bases, with 13 bases remaining between them. The CDR3 length is 16 residues. In germline, CDR1 is MNHEY, CDR2 SVGAGI.

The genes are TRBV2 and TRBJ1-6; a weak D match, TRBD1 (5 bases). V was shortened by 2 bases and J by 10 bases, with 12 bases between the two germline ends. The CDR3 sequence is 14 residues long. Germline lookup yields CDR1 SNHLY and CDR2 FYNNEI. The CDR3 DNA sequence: TGTGCCAGCAGTGAACAGGGTTATGGATCACCCCTCCACTTT. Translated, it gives CASSEQGYGSPLHF.

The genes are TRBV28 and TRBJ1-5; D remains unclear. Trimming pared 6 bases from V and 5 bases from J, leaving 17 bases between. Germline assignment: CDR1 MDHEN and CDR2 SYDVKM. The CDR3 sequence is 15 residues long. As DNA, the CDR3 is TGTGCCAGCAGGCCTCGGATTAGGAGGGATCAGCCCCAGCATTTT. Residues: CASRPRIRRDQPQHF. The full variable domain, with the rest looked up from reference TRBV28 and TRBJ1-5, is DVKVTQSSRYLVKRTGEKVFLECVQDMDHENMFWYRQDPGLGLRLIYFSYDVKMKEKGDIPEGYSVSREKKERFSLILESASTNQTSMYLCASRPRIRRDQPQHFGDGTRLSIL.

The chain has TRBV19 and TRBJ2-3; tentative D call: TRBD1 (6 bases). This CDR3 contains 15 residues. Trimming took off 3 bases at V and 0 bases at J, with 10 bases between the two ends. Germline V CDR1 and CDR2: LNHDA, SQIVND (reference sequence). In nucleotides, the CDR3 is TGTGCCAGTAGTATGTGGCAGGGGAGCACAGATACGCAGTATTTT. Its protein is CASSMWQGSTDTQYF.

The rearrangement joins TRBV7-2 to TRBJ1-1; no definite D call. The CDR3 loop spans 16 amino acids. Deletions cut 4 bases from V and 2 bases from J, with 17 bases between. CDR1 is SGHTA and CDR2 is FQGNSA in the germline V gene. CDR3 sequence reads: CASSYTWLADNTEAFF. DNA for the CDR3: TGTGCCAGCAGCTACACCTGGCTCGCGGATAACACTGAAGCTTTCTTT.

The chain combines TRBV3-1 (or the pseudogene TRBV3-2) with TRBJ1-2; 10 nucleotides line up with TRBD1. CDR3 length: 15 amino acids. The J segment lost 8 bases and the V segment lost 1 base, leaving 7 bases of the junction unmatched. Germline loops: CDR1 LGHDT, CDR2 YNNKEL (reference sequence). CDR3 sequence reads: CASSQGGTGDGGYTF. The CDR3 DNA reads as TGTGCCAGCAGCCAAGGAGGGACAGGGGACGGGGGCTACACCTTC.

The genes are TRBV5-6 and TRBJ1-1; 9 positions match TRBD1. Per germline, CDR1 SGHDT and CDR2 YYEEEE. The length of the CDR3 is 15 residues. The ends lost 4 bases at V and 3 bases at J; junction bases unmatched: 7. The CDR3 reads CASSKTGGEDTEAFF. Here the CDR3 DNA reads TGTGCCAGCAGCAAAACAGGGGGCGAGGACACTGAAGCTTTCTTT.

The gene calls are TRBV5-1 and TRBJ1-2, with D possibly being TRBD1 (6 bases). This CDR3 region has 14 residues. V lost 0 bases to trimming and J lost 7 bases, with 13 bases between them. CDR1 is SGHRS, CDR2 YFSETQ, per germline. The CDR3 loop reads CASSLAQGTGGYTF. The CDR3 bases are TGCGCCAGCAGCTTGGCACAGGGTACGGGTGGCTACACCTTC.

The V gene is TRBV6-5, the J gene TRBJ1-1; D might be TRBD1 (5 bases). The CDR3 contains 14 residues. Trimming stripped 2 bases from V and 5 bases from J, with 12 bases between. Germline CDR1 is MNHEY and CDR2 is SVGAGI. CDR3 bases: TGTGCCAGCAGTTACCAGGGTGCTTTAACTGAAGCTTTCTTT. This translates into CASSYQGALTEAFF.

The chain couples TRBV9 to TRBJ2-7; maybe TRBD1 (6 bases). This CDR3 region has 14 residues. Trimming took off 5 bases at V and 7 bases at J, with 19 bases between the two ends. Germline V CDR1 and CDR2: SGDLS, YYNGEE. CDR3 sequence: CASSTGTRTGEQYF. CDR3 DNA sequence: TGTGCCAGCAGTACCGGGACACGAACCGGGGAGCAGTACTTC.

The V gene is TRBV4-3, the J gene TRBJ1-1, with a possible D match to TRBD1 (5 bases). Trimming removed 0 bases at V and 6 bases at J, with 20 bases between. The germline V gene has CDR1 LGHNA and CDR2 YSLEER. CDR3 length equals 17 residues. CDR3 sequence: CASSQDGSANRPPEAFF. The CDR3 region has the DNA TGCGCCAGCAGCCAAGATGGGTCAGCCAACAGGCCCCCTGAAGCTTTCTTT.

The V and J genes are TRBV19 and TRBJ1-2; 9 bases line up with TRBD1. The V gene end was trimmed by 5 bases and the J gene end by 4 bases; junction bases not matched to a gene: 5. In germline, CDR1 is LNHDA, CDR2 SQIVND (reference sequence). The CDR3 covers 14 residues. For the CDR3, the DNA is TGTGCCAGTAGTGAACAGGGGGCGTCCTATGGCTACACCTTC. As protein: CASSEQGASYGYTF.

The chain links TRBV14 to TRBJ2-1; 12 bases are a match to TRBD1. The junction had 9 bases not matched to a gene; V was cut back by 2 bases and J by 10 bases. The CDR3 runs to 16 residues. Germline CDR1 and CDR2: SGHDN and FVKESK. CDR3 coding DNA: TGTGCCAGCAGCCAAAAACCGGGACAGGGGGCGGGAGAGCAGTTCTTC. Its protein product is CASSQKPGQGAGEQFF.